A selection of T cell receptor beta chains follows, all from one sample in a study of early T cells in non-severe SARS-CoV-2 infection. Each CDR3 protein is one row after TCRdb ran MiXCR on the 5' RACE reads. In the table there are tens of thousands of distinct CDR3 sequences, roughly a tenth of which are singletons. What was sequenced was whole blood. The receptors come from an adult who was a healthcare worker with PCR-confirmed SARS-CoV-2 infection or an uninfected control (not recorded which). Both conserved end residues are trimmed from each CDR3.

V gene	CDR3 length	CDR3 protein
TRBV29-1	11	SVGGVGPDTQY
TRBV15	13	ATSSGTGGFGELF
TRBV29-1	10	SVKVGDYGYT
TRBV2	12	ATLPQRTGAGQY
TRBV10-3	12	AIRQGQGEYEQY
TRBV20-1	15	SARSWAISGGTYEQY
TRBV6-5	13	ASSLLAGGLNEQF
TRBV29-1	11	SVEIGGGETQY
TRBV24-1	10	ATSPGANVLT
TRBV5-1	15	ASSLSGRSSSYNEQF
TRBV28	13	ASSPTRQGGYEQY
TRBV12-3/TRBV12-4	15	ASSSTYRKSSYNEQF
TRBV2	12	ASNGPQGTGELF
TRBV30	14	ACNKMRTGGTGELF
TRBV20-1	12	SFPVQGAGYGYT
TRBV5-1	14	ASSLWGQGNTGELF
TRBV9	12	ASRREGYGDEQF
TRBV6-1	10	ASSEREGWKY
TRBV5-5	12	ASSLSGSSYEQY
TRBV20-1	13	SAQGLAGEVDTQY
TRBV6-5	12	ASSGRPTQREQY
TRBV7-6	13	ASRTGQENTGELF
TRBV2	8	ASKVTEQF
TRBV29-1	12	SVEVGQGRETQY
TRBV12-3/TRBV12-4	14	ASSSYREVWMETQY
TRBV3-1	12	ASSQDSRTLTQY
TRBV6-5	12	ASSFQGLNYGYT
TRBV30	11	AWTGSGLYEQY
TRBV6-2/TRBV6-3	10	ASSYLRDTQY
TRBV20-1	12	SASISPGNQPQH
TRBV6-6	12	ASNTEGTNEKLF
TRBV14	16	ASSQLPGYPGTAYEQY
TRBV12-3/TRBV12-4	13	ASSLGIGTVYEQY
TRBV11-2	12	ASSFERISYEQY
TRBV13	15	ASSSLSRQGANYGYT
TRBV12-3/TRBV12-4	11	ASSSGGEDEQF
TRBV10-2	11	ASSDGRNQPQH
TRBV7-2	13	ASTLDRASGNTIY
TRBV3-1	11	ASRNLPSETQY
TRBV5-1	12	ASGRGGSTDTQY
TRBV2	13	ASSEALLYVETQY
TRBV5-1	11	ASSLMQQETQY
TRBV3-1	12	ASSQSNFAYEQY
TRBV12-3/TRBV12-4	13	ASSPFSGTTDTQY
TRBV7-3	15	ASSLTASGRGGDTQY
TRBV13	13	ASSSPGQGASSYT
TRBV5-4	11	ASSPGAAGELF
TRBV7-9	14	ASSLESGTPYNEQF
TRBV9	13	ASSPRNGEKRSYT
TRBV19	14	ASTAEREGVGLEQF
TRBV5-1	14	ASSEGLAGGTDTQY
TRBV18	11	ASSGAEQETQY
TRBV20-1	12	SASLWLTGNTIY
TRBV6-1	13	ASSEAQALAYEQY
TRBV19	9	ASSREETQY
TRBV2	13	ASRLDVRLTYEQF
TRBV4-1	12	ASSPRLNEYEQF
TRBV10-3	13	AISEAGGWNSPLH